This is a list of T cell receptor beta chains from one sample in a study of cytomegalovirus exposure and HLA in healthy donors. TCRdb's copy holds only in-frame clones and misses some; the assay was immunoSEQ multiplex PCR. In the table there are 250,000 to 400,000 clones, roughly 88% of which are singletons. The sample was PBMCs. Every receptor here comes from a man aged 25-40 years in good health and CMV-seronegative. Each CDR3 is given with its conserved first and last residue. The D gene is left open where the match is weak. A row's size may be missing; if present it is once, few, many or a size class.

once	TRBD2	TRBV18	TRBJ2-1	TGTGCCAGCTCACCACCTAGTTTAGCGGGGACCTACAATGAGCAGTTCTTC	CASSPPSLAGTYNEQFF
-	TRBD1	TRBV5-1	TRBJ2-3	TGCGCCAGCAGCTTGGGGGAGTTGGACAGGGCTATAGATACGCAGTATTTT	CASSLGELDRAIDTQYF
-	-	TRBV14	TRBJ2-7	TGTGCCAGCAGCCAAAATGCAGATGGCTACGAGCAGTACTTC	CASSQNADGYEQYF
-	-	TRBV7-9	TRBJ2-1	TGTGCCAGCAGCTTAGTGGGGGCGCAGGGCAATGAGCAGTTCTTC	CASSLVGAQGNEQFF
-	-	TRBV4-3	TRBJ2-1	TGCGCCAGCAGCCAAGATCCCACTAAGTACAATGAGCAGTTCTTC	CASSQDPTKYNEQFF
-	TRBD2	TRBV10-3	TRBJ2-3	TGTGCCATCAGTGGGGGAGGGACGGGAAACACAGATACGCAGTATTTT	CAISGGGTGNTDTQYF
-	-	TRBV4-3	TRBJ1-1	TGCGCCAGCAGCCAACACGCGGGGAAGAACACTGAAGCTTTCTTT	CASSQHAGKNTEAFF
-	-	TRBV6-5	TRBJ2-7	TGTGCCAGCCGAGAGTATGGAGGGGGCGGCTACGAGCAGTACTTC	CASREYGGGGYEQYF
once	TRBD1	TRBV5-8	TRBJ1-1	TGTGCCAGCAGCGCAGGGACAGGGAAATTGAACACTGAAGCTTTCTTT	CASSAGTGKLNTEAFF
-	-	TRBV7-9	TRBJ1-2	TGTGCCAGCAGCTTAGGGGCAGGTGGCTACACCTTC	CASSLGAGGYTF
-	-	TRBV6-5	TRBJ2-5	TGTGCCAGCAGTTTGGACATACTACAAGAGACCCAGTACTTC	CASSLDILQETQYF
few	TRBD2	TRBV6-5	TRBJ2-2	TGTGCCAGCGGTAGCGGGGGGGACAACACCGGGGAGCTGTTTTTT	CASGSGGDNTGELFF
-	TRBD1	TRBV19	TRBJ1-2	TGTGCCAGTCTTCGGACAGGGGCGTCTGGCTACACCTTC	CASLRTGASGYTF
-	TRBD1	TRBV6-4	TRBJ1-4	TGTGCCAGCAGTGCCGGGCACAGGGGGGATGAAAAACTGTTTTTT	CASSAGHRGDEKLFF
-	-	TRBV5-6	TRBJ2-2	TGTGCCAGCAGCTTTCGCGTGGGCAACACGAACACCGGGGAGCTGTTTTTT	CASSFRVGNTNTGELFF
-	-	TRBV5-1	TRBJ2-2	TGCGCCAGCAGCCCCAGGGTCACCGGGGAGCTGTTTTTT	CASSPRVTGELFF
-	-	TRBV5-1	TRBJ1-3	TGCGCCAGCAGCTTGGGCTCTGCGGGGCTCTCTGGAAACACCATATATTTT	CASSLGSAGLSGNTIYF
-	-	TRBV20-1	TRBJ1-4	TGCAGTGCCACTGGTAATGAAAAACTGTTTTTT	CSATGNEKLFF
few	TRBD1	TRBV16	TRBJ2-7	TGTGCCAGCAGCCAATTTAGGACAGGAGAGCAGTACTTC	CASSQFRTGEQYF